Following are 13 T cell receptor beta chains from one sample sequenced in a study of shared clonotypes between healthy human individuals. Repertoires were generated with immunoSEQ multiplex PCR, while TCRdb's copy carries only in-frame clones and drops some. Seen here are hundreds of thousands of clones, 73% observed once, and the top ten hold 8% to 13%. The sample was memory CD4+ T cells sorted from blood. Subset of the sample: CD45RA-negative fraction. These receptors came from a man aged 25-40 years in good health.

The V gene is TRBV13, the J gene TRBJ1-4, with D possibly TRBD1 on 5 matching bases. Trimming stripped 5 bases from V and 1 base from J, with 14 bases between. Germline assignment: CDR1 PRHDT and CDR2 FYEKMQ (reference sequence). This CDR3 comprises 16 residues. CDR3 residues: CASSRRDLGTNEKLFF. In nucleotides, the CDR3 is TGTGCCAGCAGCAGACGGGACCTCGGAACTAATGAAAAACTGTTTTTT.

V and J are TRBV2 and TRBJ2-1, with D unclear. The V gene lost 2 bases and the J gene lost 4 bases, with 3 bases spanning the gap. The germline gives CDR1 SNHLY, CDR2 FYNNEI. CDR3 length equals 12 residues. Written as DNA, the CDR3 is TGTGCCAGCAGTGAACAGTACAATGAGCAGTTCTTC. This codes for CASSEQYNEQFF.

This clone was seen at least ten times. The J gene is TRBJ1-2, the V gene TRBV7-3; D unresolved. Trimming removed 5 bases at V and 3 bases at J, with 16 bases between. CDR1 is SGHTA, CDR2 FQGTGA, per germline. CDR3 length equals 15 residues. The DNA for the CDR3 is TGTGCCAGCAGCGGTAGAGTTTCCGGCGACTATGGCTACACCTTC. Amino acids: CASSGRVSGDYGYTF.

Note on this clone: Other nucleotide sequences from this sample produce the same CDR3. This chain uses TRBV11-2 with TRBJ1-6, with D possibly TRBD1 on 5 matching bases. Germline V gives CDR1 SGHAT, CDR2 FQNNGV. V was clipped by 3 bases and J by 5 bases, with 8 bases between them. The CDR3 totals 14 residues. This CDR3 reads CASSFPGNNSPLHF. The CDR3 DNA reads TGTGCCAGCAGCTTCCCAGGGAATAATTCACCCCTCCACTTT.

In the case of this clone: Additional DNA sequences in this sample encode the identical CDR3. This rearrangement joins TRBV2 to TRBJ1-3, with D tentatively TRBD1 (5 bases). The CDR3 loop spans 14 amino acids. Trimming shortened V by 3 bases and J by 2 bases, and 8 bases separated the two germline ends. The germline CDR1 and CDR2 sequences are SNHLY and FYNNEI. CDR3 amino acids: CASSDRAAGNTIYF. The CDR3 nucleotides are TGTGCCAGCAGTGACAGGGCTGCTGGAAACACCATATATTTT.

This chain connects TRBV7-3 to TRBJ2-1; 7 positions match TRBD2. The length of the CDR3 is 15 residues. CDR1 and CDR2 (germline): SGHTA, FQGTGA. V was clipped by 5 bases and J by 7 bases; unmatched bases: 11. In nucleotides, the CDR3 is TGTGCCAGCAGCCCGATAGCGGGCGTAGGTAATGAGCAGTTCTTC. This sequence encodes CASSPIAGVGNEQFF.

This chain connects TRBV6-1 to TRBJ2-7, with 7 bases aligning to TRBD2. Germline V lookup: CDR1 MNHNS, CDR2 SASEGT. The ends lost 1 base at V and 1 base at J; junction bases unmatched: 7. The CDR3 is 16 amino acids. The CDR3 region is CASSEGGGTFSYEQYF. CDR3 nucleotides: TGTGCCAGCAGTGAAGGGGGGGGGACTTTTTCCTACGAGCAGTACTTC.

The chain is built from TRBV7-6 and TRBJ2-7; TRBD1 matches at 8 bases. Trimming at V came to 1 base and at J to 0 bases, leaving 5 bases not matched to a gene. The CDR3 has 16 residues. From germline, CDR1 is SGHVS and CDR2 FNYEAQ. The CDR3 loop reads CASSLGSGQGSYEQYF. The CDR3 DNA follows: TGTGCCAGCAGCTTAGGGTCAGGACAGGGCTCCTACGAGCAGTACTTC. Looking up the rest from reference TRBV7-6 and TRBJ2-7 gives the full variable domain: GAGVSQSPRYKVTKRGQDVALRCDPISGHVSLYWYRQALGQGPEFLTYFNYEAQQDKSGLPNDRFSAERPEGSISTLTIQRTEQRDSAMYRCASSLGSGQGSYEQYFGPGTRLTVT.

The chain recombines TRBV29-1 with TRBJ1-1; D perhaps matches TRBD1 (6 bases). The CDR3 runs 12 residues. V was cut by 5 bases and J by 9 bases, with 16 bases left in between. CDR1 SQVTM and CDR2 ANQGSEA come from the germline V gene. As DNA, the CDR3 is TGCAGCGTTTCGGGACTCGGGGGCCAAGCTTTCTTT. Translating it yields CSVSGLGGQAFF.

This clone has only a few counts. Other DNA sequences in the sample encode the same CDR3. The chain has TRBV29-1 and TRBJ2-1, with TRBD1 identical over 8 bases. This CDR3 is 13 amino acids long. The germline gives CDR1 SQVTM, CDR2 ANQGSEA. Trimming at V came to 4 bases and at J to 3 bases, leaving 2 bases not matched to a gene. The CDR3 reads CSVGTGGYNEQFF. CDR3 sequence (DNA): TGCAGCGTTGGAACAGGGGGCTACAATGAGCAGTTCTTC.

The chain recombines TRBV28 with TRBJ2-1; D remains unclear. Trimming shortened V by 8 bases and J by 0 bases, and 20 bases separated the two germline ends. Looked up from germline, CDR1 is MDHEN and CDR2 is SYDVKM. This CDR3 is 17 amino acids long. The CDR3 sequence: CASFSLRGESSYNEQFF. CDR3 coding DNA: TGTGCCAGCTTTTCACTTCGCGGAGAGAGCTCCTACAATGAGCAGTTCTTC.

V usage is TRBV7-3 and J usage is TRBJ2-1, with D possibly being TRBD2 (6 bases). Germline V gene lookup returns CDR1 SGHTA and CDR2 FQGTGA. The CDR3 spans 16 residues. Trimming pared 6 bases from V and 0 bases from J, leaving 15 bases between. CDR3 protein: CASSPPGGNSYNEQFF. The CDR3 bases are TGTGCCAGCAGTCCCCCCGGAGGGAACTCCTACAATGAGCAGTTCTTC. The whole variable domain, filled in from reference TRBV7-3 and TRBJ2-1, reads GAGVSQTPSNKVTEKGKYVELRCDPISGHTALYWYRQSLGQGPEFLIYFQGTGAADDSGLPNDRFFAVRPEGSVSTLKIQRTERGDSAVYLCASSPPGGNSYNEQFFGPGTRLTVL.

This chain joins TRBV2 and TRBJ2-7; D tentatively fits TRBD1 or TRBD2 (5 bases each). The CDR3 is 13 residues long. Germline CDR1 and CDR2: SNHLY and FYNNEI. The V end was cut by 5 bases, the J end by 6 bases, with 14 bases between. The DNA of the CDR3 is TGTGCCAGCAGTCGGGACCCCGCCGGCGAGCAGTACTTC. Translating gives CASSRDPAGEQYF. Together with reference TRBV2 and TRBJ2-7, the CDR3 gives the full variable domain: EPEVTQTPSHQVTQMGQEVILRCVPISNHLYFYWYRQILGQKVEFLVSFYNNEISEKSEIFDDQFSVERPDGSNFTLKIRSTKLEDSAMYFCASSRDPAGEQYFGPGTRLTVT.